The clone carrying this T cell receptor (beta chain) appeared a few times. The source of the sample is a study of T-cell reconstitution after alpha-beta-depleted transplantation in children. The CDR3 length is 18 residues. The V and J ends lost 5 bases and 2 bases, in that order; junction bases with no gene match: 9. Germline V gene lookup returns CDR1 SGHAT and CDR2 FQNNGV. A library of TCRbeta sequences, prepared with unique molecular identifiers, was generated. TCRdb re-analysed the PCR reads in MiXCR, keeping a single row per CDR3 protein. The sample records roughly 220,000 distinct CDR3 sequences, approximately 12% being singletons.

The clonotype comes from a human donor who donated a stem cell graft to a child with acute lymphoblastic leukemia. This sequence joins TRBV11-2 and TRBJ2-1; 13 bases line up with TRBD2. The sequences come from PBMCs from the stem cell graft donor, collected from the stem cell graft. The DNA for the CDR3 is TGTGCCAGCAGCATGTACCGGACTAGCGGGAGTCCCTACAATGAGCAGTTCTTC. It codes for CASSMYRTSGSPYNEQFF.